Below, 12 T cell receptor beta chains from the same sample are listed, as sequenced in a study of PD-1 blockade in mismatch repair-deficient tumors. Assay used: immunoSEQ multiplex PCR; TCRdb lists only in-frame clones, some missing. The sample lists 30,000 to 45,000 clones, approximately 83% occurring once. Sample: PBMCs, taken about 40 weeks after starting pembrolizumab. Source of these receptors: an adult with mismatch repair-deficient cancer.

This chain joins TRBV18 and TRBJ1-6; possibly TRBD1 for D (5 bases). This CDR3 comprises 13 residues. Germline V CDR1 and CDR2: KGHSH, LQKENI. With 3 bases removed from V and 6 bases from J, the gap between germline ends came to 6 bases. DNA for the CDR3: TGTGCCAGCTCACCCGGGGGTAATTCACCCCTCCACTTT. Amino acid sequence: CASSPGGNSPLHF. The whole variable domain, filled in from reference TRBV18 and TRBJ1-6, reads NAGVMQNPRHLVRRRGQEARLRCSPMKGHSHVYWYRQLPEEGLKFMVYLQKENIIDESGMPKERFSAEFPKEGPSILRIQQVVRGDSAAYFCASSPGGNSPLHFGNGTRLTVT.

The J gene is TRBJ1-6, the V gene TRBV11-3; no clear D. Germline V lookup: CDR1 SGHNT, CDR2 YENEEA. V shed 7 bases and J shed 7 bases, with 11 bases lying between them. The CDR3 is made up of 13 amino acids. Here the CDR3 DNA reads TGTGCCAGCACCCGACTAGGGAATTCACCCCTCCACTTT. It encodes CASTRLGNSPLHF.

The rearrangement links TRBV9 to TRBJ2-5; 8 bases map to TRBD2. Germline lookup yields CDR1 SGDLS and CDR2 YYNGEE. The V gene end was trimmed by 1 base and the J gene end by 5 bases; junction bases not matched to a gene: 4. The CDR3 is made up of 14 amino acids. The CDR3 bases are TGTGCCAGCAGCGTACAACTAGCGGCTGAGACCCAGTACTTC. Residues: CASSVQLAAETQYF.

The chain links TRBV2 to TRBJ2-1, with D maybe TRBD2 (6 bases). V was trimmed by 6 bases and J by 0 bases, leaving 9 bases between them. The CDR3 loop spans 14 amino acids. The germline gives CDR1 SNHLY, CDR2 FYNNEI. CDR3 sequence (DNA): TGTGCCAGCAGGGAGGACTACTCCTACAATGAGCAGTTCTTC. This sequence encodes CASREDYSYNEQFF.

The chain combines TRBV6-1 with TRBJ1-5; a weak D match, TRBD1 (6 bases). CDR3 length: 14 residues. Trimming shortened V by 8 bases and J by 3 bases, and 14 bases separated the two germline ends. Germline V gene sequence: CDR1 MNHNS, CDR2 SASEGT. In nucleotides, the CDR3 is TGTGCCAGCGGAGGGGGGGGACCCAATCAGCCCCAGCATTTT. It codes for CASGGGGPNQPQHF.

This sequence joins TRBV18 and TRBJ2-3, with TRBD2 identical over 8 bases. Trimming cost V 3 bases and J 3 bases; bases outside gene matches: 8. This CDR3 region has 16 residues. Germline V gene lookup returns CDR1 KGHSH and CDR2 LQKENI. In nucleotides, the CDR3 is TGTGCCAGCTCACCCTCAGCGGGAGCTGTGACAGATACGCAGTATTTT. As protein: CASSPSAGAVTDTQYF.

CDR3 residues: CASSLGGFNEQFF. The CDR3, as DNA: TGTGCCAGCAGCTTAGGTGGCTTCAATGAGCAGTTCTTC. This chain uses TRBV7-9 with TRBJ2-1; D gene ambiguous. Trimming shortened V by 1 base and J by 6 bases, and 7 bases separated the two germline ends. CDR1 is SEHNR, CDR2 FQNEAQ, per germline (reference sequence). The CDR3 is 13 amino acids.

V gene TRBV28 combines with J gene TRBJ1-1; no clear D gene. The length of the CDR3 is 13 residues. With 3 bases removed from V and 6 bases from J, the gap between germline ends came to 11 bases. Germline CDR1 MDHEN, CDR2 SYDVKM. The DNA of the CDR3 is TGTGCCAGCAGTTTGGGCCGGGATTCTGAAGCTTTCTTT. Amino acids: CASSLGRDSEAFF. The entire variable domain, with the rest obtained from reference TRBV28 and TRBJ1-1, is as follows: DVKVTQSSRYLVKRTGEKVFLECVQDMDHENMFWYRQDPGLGLRLIYFSYDVKMKEKGDIPEGYSVSREKKERFSLILESASTNQTSMYLCASSLGRDSEAFFGQGTRLTVV.

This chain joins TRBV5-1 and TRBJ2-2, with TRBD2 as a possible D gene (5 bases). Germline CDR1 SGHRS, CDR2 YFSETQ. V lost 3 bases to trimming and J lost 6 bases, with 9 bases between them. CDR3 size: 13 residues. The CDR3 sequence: CASSSASSGELFF. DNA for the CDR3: TGCGCCAGCAGCTCAGCTAGCTCCGGGGAGCTGTTTTTT.

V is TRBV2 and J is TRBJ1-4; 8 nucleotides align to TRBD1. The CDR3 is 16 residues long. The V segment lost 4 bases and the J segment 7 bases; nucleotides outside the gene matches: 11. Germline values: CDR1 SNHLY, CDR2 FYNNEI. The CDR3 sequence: CASSVSEQGGAEKLFF. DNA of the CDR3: TGTGCCAGCAGTGTTTCTGAACAGGGGGGAGCTGAAAAACTGTTTTTT.

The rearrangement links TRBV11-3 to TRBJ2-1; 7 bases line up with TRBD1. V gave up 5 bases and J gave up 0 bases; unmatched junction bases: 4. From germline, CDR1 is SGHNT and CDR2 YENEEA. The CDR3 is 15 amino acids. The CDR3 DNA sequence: TGTGCCAGCAGCCGTACAGGGGACTCCTACAATGAGCAGTTCTTC. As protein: CASSRTGDSYNEQFF. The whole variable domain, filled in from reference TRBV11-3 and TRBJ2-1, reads EAGVVQSPRYKIIEKKQPVAFWCNPISGHNTLYWYLQNLGQGPELLIRYENEEAVDDSQLPKDRFSAERLKGVDSTLKIQPAELGDSAVYLCASSRTGDSYNEQFFGPGTRLTVL.

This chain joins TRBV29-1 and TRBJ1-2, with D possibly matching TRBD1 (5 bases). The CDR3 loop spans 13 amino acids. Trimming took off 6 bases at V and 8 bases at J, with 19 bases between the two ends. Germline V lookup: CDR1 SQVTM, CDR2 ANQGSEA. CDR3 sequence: CSVAGGSGRGYTF. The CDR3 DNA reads TGCAGCGTGGCCGGGGGGAGTGGGCGAGGCTACACCTTC. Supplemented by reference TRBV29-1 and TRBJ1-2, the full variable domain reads SAVISQKPSRDICQRGTSLTIQCQVDSQVTMMFWYRQQPGQSLTLIATANQGSEATYESGFVIDKFPISRPNLTFSTLTVSNMSPEDSSIYLCSVAGGSGRGYTFGSGTRLTVV.